Below, 29 T cell receptor beta chains from the same sample are listed, as sequenced in a study of T cells in Graves' hyperthyroidism and ophthalmopathy. Template material for amplifying TCR beta CDR3 regions consisted of RNA transcripts. An initial round of RT-PCR targeting the TCR CDR3 relied on the HTBI primer set. TCRdb used MiXCR to reprocess the multiplex PCR reads, holding one entry per CDR3 protein. The sample holds under 400,000 distinct CDR3 sequences; about 20% are singletons and the top ten take around 50%. The sample comprised blood. The receptors originated from a woman between 45 and 60 years old with Graves' hyperthyroidism.

The gene calls are TRBV24-1 and TRBJ2-1; D might be TRBD1 or TRBD2, each matching 5 bases. The CDR3 is made up of 14 amino acids. Trimming took off 4 bases at V and 3 bases at J, with 9 bases between the two ends. The germline CDR1 and CDR2 sequences are KGHDR and SFDVKD. CDR3: CATSEGTDYNEQFF. DNA for the CDR3: TGTGCCACCAGTGAAGGGACCGACTACAATGAGCAGTTCTTC.

V and J are TRBV28 and TRBJ2-3; the match to TRBD2 covers 8 bases. CDR3 length equals 14 residues. Germline lookup yields CDR1 MDHEN and CDR2 SYDVKM. The V segment lost 5 bases and the J segment 5 bases; nucleotides outside the gene matches: 6. CDR3 sequence (DNA): TGTGCCAGCAGTCCTTGGACTAGCCAAGATACGCAGTATTTT. Protein sequence: CASSPWTSQDTQYF.

This clonotype was observed at least ten times. The chain recombines TRBV3-1 with TRBJ1-4; 7 nucleotides match TRBD1. V was clipped by 0 bases and J by 7 bases; unmatched bases: 5. From germline, CDR1 is LGHDT and CDR2 YNNKEL (reference sequence). This CDR3 contains 15 residues. The CDR3 sequence: CASSQEKPGGEKLFF. The CDR3, as DNA: TGTGCCAGCAGCCAAGAAAAGCCAGGGGGTGAAAAACTGTTTTTT.

In its sample, this clonotype was seen many times. This chain joins TRBV9 and TRBJ2-5; no clear D. Germline assignment: CDR1 SGDLS and CDR2 YYNGEE. Trimming left V 3 bases short and J 0 bases short, with 18 bases between. This CDR3 is built from 17 residues. DNA for the CDR3: TGTGCCAGCAGCGGGGTTTACGGCCAAAAGTACCAAGAGACCCAGTACTTC. Translation gives CASSGVYGQKYQETQYF. The whole variable domain, filled in from reference TRBV9 and TRBJ2-5, reads DSGVTQTPKHLITATGQRVTLRCSPRSGDLSVYWYQQSLDQGLQFLIQYYNGEERAKGNILERFSAQQFPDLHSELNLSSLELGDSALYFCASSGVYGQKYQETQYFGPGTRLLVL.

In its sample, this clonotype was seen a few times. The gene calls are TRBV20-1 and TRBJ2-3; the D is unclear. V was cut by 6 bases and J by 2 bases, with 12 bases left in between. This CDR3 is 13 amino acids long. The germline gives CDR1 DFQATT, CDR2 SNEGSKA (reference sequence). The CDR3 DNA is TGCAGTGCCCCTCCCCCGAACACAGATACGCAGTATTTT. Its protein product is CSAPPPNTDTQYF.

This clonotype was observed at least ten times. This chain connects TRBV16 to TRBJ1-1; tentatively, D is TRBD1 (5 bases). Germline V lookup: CDR1 KGHSY, CDR2 FQNENV. The CDR3 is made up of 13 amino acids. The germline V and J ends were trimmed by 2 bases and 3 bases, with 7 bases remaining between them. The CDR3 DNA reads as TGTGCCAGCAGCCAACTGGGGGACACTGAAGCTTTCTTT. Residues: CASSQLGDTEAFF.

This clonotype was counted ten times or more. The chain joins TRBV28 to TRBJ2-5, with 10 bases identical to TRBD1. Trimming removed 5 bases from V and 3 bases from J; junction bases left unmatched: 6. CDR1 MDHEN and CDR2 SYDVKM come from the germline V gene. This CDR3 is 15 amino acids long. CDR3 DNA: TGTGCCAGCAGTATCGGACAGGGGGATGAAGAGACCCAGTACTTC. It is translated as CASSIGQGDEETQYF.

Many counts were recorded for this clonotype. V usage is TRBV20-1 and J usage is TRBJ2-3; D is undetermined. This CDR3 is built from 13 residues. Trimming stripped 0 bases from V and 2 bases from J, with 6 bases between. Looked up from germline, CDR1 is DFQATT and CDR2 is SNEGSKA (reference sequence). The CDR3 region has the DNA TGCAGTGCTAGAGATGGGTACACAGATACGCAGTATTTT. Translation gives CSARDGYTDTQYF.

This clonotype was seen many times. This chain joins TRBV2 and TRBJ2-1; 11 positions match TRBD2. Unmatched junction bases numbered 11, after V lost 7 bases and J lost 6 bases. The CDR3 covers 16 residues. CDR1 and CDR2 from the germline V gene are SNHLY and FYNNEI. The CDR3 coding sequence is TGTGCCAGCACCTCCATAGCGGGGGGGCTGAGCAATGAGCAGTTCTTC. This encodes CASTSIAGGLSNEQFF.

This clonotype was seen a handful of times. The chain recombines TRBV10-3 with TRBJ2-3; TRBD1 aligns across 7 bases. The V gene end was trimmed by 5 bases and the J gene end by 3 bases; junction bases not matched to a gene: 11. Germline V CDR1 and CDR2: ENHRY, SYGVKD. The CDR3 sequence is 16 residues long. CDR3 sequence (DNA): TGTGCCATCAGTTTGACAGGGCAGGGGTTTACAGATACGCAGTATTTT. Translated: CAISLTGQGFTDTQYF.

This clonotype was counted between two and nine times. A read error is likely, as this CDR3 ends without the conserved phenylalanine or tryptophan. This chain connects TRBV29-1 to TRBJ2-5; 9 positions match TRBD1. The junction had 4 bases not matched to a gene; V was cut back by 7 bases and J by 1 base. CDR1 and CDR2 (germline): SQVTM, ANQGSEA. The CDR3 has 13 residues. CDR3 amino acids: CSGAGQGQETQYS. Written as DNA, the CDR3 is TGCAGCGGCGCGGGACAGGGCCAAGAGACCCAGTACTCC.

The sample holds many counts of this clonotype. The chain employs TRBV11-1 and TRBJ2-7; D is tentatively TRBD1 or TRBD2 (7 bases each). Germline V lookup: CDR1 SGHAT, CDR2 FQDESV (reference sequence). This CDR3 contains 15 residues. Deletions cut 3 bases from V and 5 bases from J, with 17 bases between. CDR3 residues: CASSFWGGQFDEQYF. CDR3 in DNA: TGTGCCAGCAGCTTCTGGGGGGGACAGTTCGACGAGCAGTACTTC.

The genes are TRBV12-5 and TRBJ2-2; 7 nucleotides agree with TRBD2. The CDR3 is 15 amino acids. Per the germline V gene, CDR1 is LGHNT and CDR2 is FRNRAP. V dropped 9 bases and J dropped 7; count of bases not matched to a gene: 14. The CDR3 loop reads CASQAGTPASGELFF. CDR3 coding DNA: TGTGCTAGCCAAGCGGGGACTCCCGCGAGCGGGGAGCTGTTTTTT. The full variable domain, in which reference TRBV12-5 and TRBJ2-2 provide the parts outside the CDR3, is DARVTQTPRHKVTEMGQEVTMRCQPILGHNTVFWYRQTMMQGLELLAYFRNRAPLDDSGMPKDRFSAEMPDATLATLKIQPSEPRDSAVYFCASQAGTPASGELFFGEGSRLTVL.

The chain joins TRBV7-2 to TRBJ2-2, with D tentatively TRBD2 (6 bases). The CDR3 loop spans 16 amino acids. CDR1 SGHTA and CDR2 FQGNSA come from the germline V gene. Trimming took off 2 bases at V and 5 bases at J, with 15 bases between the two ends. DNA for the CDR3: TGTGCCAGCAGCTTACTTAGGCGGGGTGGTACCGGGGAGCTGTTTTTT. Encoded protein: CASSLLRRGGTGELFF.

This chain links TRBV24-1 with TRBJ2-1, with 9 bases that match TRBD1. J lost 10 bases, V lost 3 bases, and 9 bases had no gene match. Germline-derived CDR1 and CDR2 are KGHDR and SFDVKD. The CDR3 covers 15 residues. CDR3 sequence: CATSDIQDRGGEQFF. The CDR3 bases are TGTGCCACCAGTGATATCCAAGACAGGGGGGGAGAGCAGTTCTTC.

This clonotype was seen only a few times. V usage is TRBV27 and J usage is TRBJ2-1, with D tentatively TRBD1 (6 bases). Trimming cost V 2 bases and J 8 bases, with 10 bases left between them. CDR1 and CDR2 from the germline V gene are MNHEY and SMNVEV (reference sequence). The CDR3 has 13 amino acids. CDR3 protein: CASSLQGRDEQFF. The CDR3 region has the DNA TGTGCCAGCAGTTTACAGGGGCGGGATGAGCAGTTCTTC.

The rearrangement links TRBV4-1 to TRBJ1-4; D is unresolved. The CDR3 has 15 residues. Looked up from germline, CDR1 is MGHRA and CDR2 is YSYEKL. The V end was cut by 6 bases, the J end by 2 bases, with 13 bases between. The CDR3 reads CASRRTEATNEKLFF. CDR3 nucleotides: TGCGCCAGCAGACGCACAGAAGCCACTAATGAAAAACTGTTTTTT.

The V and J genes are TRBV3-1 and TRBJ1-2; weak D call: TRBD1 (5 bases). CDR1 is LGHDT and CDR2 is YNNKEL in the germline V gene (reference sequence). CDR3 size: 16 residues. The ends were cut back, 1 base at V and 3 bases at J, with 15 bases in the middle. The CDR3 DNA reads TGTGCCAGCAGCCAAGGCGAGCGGGACTCCTACTATGGCTACACCTTC. This translates into CASSQGERDSYYGYTF.

The genes are TRBV6-1 and TRBJ1-2; a weak D match, TRBD1 (6 bases). CDR1 MNHNS and CDR2 SASEGT come from the germline V gene. The germline V and J ends were trimmed by 6 bases and 8 bases, with 19 bases remaining between them. The CDR3 extends over 14 amino acids. In nucleotides, the CDR3 is TGTGCCAGCAGCCCACGACAGGCTCTATCCGGCTACACCTTC. It yields the protein CASSPRQALSGYTF.

This chain connects TRBV5-1 to TRBJ2-5; 8 nucleotides match TRBD1. CDR1 and CDR2 (germline): SGHRS, YFSETQ. Trimming took 4 bases from V and 2 from J; bases not matched to a gene: 10. CDR3 length: 16 amino acids. The CDR3 protein is CASSPKQGVSQETQYF. The CDR3 bases are TGCGCCAGCAGCCCTAAACAGGGGGTGTCTCAAGAGACCCAGTACTTC.

This clonotype showed up just a few times. The chain carries TRBV7-9 and TRBJ2-5, with a tentative D call TRBD2 (6 bases). CDR3 size: 14 residues. V was trimmed by 4 bases and J by 5 bases, leaving 14 bases between them. CDR1 and CDR2 (germline): SEHNR, FQNEAQ (reference sequence). The DNA for the CDR3 is TGTGCCAGCAGCTCCCGACTAGTCCCCGAGACCCAGTACTTC. It codes for CASSSRLVPETQYF.

This chain uses TRBV7-6 with TRBJ2-5, with a possible D match to TRBD1 (5 bases). Germline CDR1 and CDR2: SGHVS and FNYEAQ. CDR3 length equals 14 residues. Trimming left V 3 bases short and J 4 bases short, with 12 bases between. CDR3 nucleotide sequence: TGTGCCAGCAGCTTCAGTTGGGGCGGAGAGACCCAGTACTTC. Amino acid sequence: CASSFSWGGETQYF.

The chain carries TRBV5-4 and TRBJ2-2, with a tentative D call TRBD2 (5 bases). The length of the CDR3 is 17 residues. The V gene's germline CDR1 is SGHNT and CDR2 YYREEE (reference sequence). V was trimmed by 4 bases and J by 2 bases, leaving 18 bases between them. CDR3: CASSLGLAELNTGELFF. The CDR3 nucleotides are TGTGCCAGCAGCCTCGGACTGGCCGAACTTAACACCGGGGAGCTGTTTTTT.

This clonotype has at least ten counts. The chain combines TRBV7-2 with TRBJ2-7; 7 bases line up with TRBD1. CDR1 is SGHTA, CDR2 FQGNSA, per germline. The trim removed 3 bases at V and 0 bases at J, leaving 8 bases unmatched. This CDR3 region has 16 residues. The CDR3 coding sequence is TGTGCCAGCAGCTTCCTAGGGGGCCTAAGCTCCTACGAGCAGTACTTC. Amino acids: CASSFLGGLSSYEQYF.

This clonotype turned up a few times. The chain combines TRBV24-1 with TRBJ1-3, with D uncertain. The CDR3 length is 12 residues. V was cut by 3 bases and J by 8 bases, with 7 bases left in between. Germline CDR1 is KGHDR and CDR2 is SFDVKD. Here the CDR3 DNA reads TGTGCCACCAGTGATACGGGATACACCATATATTTT. This codes for CATSDTGYTIYF.

Ten or more counts support this clonotype. The genes are TRBV20-1 and TRBJ2-3, with 8 positions matching TRBD2. CDR1 is DFQATT and CDR2 is SNEGSKA in the germline V gene (reference sequence). CDR3 size: 15 residues. The trim removed 1 base at V and 2 bases at J, leaving 5 bases unmatched. CDR3 amino acids: CSARVAGGPTDTQYF. The DNA for the CDR3 is TGCAGTGCTAGAGTTGCGGGGGGCCCCACAGATACGCAGTATTTT.

This clonotype was seen a single time. The chain is built from TRBV5-4 and TRBJ1-2; D is ambiguous. The CDR3 loop spans 12 amino acids. Germline loops: CDR1 SGHNT, CDR2 YYREEE (reference sequence). The ends were cut back, 4 bases at V and 6 bases at J, with 10 bases in the middle. DNA for the CDR3: TGTGCCAGCAGCACACTCCGGAATGGCTACACCTTC. This sequence encodes CASSTLRNGYTF.

This clonotype was seen only a few times. The chain is built from TRBV5-1 and TRBJ1-2; D ambiguous. The germline V gene has CDR1 SGHRS and CDR2 YFSETQ. V shed 0 bases and J shed 7 bases, with 13 bases lying between them. This CDR3 has 14 residues. The CDR3 region is CASSLAGSGSGYTF. In DNA form, the CDR3 reads TGCGCCAGCAGCTTGGCGGGTTCGGGGAGTGGCTACACCTTC.

This clonotype was seen a few times. The chain combines TRBV2 with TRBJ2-2; the D is unclear. The germline CDR1 and CDR2 sequences are SNHLY and FYNNEI. Trimming left V 0 bases short and J 4 bases short, with 0 bases between. The CDR3 has 12 amino acids. The CDR3 reads CASSEATGELFF. The CDR3 DNA follows: TGTGCCAGCAGTGAAGCCACCGGGGAGCTGTTTTTT.